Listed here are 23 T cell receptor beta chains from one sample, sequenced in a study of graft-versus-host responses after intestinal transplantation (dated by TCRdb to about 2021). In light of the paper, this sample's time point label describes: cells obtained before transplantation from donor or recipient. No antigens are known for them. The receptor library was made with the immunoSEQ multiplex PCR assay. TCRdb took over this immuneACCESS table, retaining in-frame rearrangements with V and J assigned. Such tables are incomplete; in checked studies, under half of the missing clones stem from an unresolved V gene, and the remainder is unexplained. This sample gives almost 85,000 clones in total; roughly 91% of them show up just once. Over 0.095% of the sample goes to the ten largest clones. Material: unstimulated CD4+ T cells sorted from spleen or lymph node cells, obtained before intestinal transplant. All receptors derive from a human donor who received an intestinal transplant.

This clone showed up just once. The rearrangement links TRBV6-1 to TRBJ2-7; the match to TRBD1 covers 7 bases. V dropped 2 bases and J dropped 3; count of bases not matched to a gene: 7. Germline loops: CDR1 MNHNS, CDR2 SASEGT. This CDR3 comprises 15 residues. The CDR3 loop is CASSELTGEFYEQYF. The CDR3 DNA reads TGTGCCAGCAGTGAACTCACAGGGGAATTCTACGAGCAGTACTTC.

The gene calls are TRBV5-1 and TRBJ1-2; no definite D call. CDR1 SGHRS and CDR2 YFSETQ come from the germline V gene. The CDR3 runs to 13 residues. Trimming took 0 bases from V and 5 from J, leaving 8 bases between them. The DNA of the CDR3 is TGCGCCAGCAGCTTGGCTGGTCAGTATGGCTACACCTTC. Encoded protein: CASSLAGQYGYTF.

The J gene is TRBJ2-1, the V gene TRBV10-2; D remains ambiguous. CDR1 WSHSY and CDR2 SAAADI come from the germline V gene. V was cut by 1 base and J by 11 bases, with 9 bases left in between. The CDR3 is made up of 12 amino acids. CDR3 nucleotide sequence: TGCGCCAGCAGTGAGTGGGCTGTTAAGCAGTTCTTC. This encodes CASSEWAVKQFF.

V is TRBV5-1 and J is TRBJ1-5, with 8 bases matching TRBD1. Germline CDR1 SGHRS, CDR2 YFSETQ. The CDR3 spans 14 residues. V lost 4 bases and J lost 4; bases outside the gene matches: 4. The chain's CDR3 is CASSPGGPNQPQHF. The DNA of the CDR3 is TGCGCCAGCAGCCCAGGGGGCCCTAATCAGCCCCAGCATTTT.

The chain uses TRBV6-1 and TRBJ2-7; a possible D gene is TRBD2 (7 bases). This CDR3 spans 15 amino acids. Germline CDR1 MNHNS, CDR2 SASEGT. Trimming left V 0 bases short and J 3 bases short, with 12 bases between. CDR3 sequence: CASSEAGGAFYEQYF. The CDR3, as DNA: TGTGCCAGCAGTGAAGCGGGGGGGGCCTTCTACGAGCAGTACTTC.

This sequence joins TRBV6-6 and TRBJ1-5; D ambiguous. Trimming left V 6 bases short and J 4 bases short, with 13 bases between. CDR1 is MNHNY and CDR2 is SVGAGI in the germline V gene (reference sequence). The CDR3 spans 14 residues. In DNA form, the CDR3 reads TGTGCCAGCAGCTCTTTGGGCCAAAATCAGCCCCAGCATTTT. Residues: CASSSLGQNQPQHF.

Written as DNA, the CDR3 is TGTGCCATCAGTGCGGACAGCCTATACGAGCAGTACTTC. Translation: CAISADSLYEQYF. This chain links TRBV10-3 with TRBJ2-7, with a tentative D call TRBD1 (6 bases). The CDR3 extends over 13 amino acids. The germline V gene has CDR1 ENHRY and CDR2 SYGVKD. Trimming cost V 4 bases and J 4 bases, with 11 bases left between them.

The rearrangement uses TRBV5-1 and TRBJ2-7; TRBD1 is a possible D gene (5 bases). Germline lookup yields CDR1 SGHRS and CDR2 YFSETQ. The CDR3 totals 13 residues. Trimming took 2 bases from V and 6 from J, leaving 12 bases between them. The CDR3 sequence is CASSLPGLSEQYF. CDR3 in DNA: TGCGCCAGCAGCTTACCAGGGTTGAGCGAGCAGTACTTC.

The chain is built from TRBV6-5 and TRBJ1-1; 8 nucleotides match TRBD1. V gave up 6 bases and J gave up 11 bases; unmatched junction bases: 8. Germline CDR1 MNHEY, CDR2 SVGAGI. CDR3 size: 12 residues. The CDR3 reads CASSPDRVKAFF. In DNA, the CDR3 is TGTGCCAGCAGCCCGGACAGGGTGAAGGCTTTCTTT.

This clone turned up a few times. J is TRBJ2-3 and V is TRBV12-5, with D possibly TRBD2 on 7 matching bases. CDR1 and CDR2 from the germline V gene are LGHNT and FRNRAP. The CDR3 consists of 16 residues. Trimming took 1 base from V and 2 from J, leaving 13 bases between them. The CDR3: CASGLDRGGHTDTQYF. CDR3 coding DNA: TGTGCTAGTGGTTTGGATAGGGGGGGCCACACAGATACGCAGTATTTT.

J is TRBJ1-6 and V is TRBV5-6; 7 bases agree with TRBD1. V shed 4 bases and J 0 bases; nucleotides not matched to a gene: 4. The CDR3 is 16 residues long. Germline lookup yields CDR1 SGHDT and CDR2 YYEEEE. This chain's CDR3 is CASSPGGSSYNSPLHF. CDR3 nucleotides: TGTGCCAGCAGCCCAGGGGGGAGCTCCTATAATTCACCCCTCCACTTT. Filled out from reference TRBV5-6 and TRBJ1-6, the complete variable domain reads DAGVTQSPTHLIKTRGQQVTLRCSPKSGHDTVSWYQQALGQGPQFIFQYYEEEERQRGNFPDRFSGHQFPNYSSELNVNALLLGDSALYLCASSPGGSSYNSPLHFGNGTRLTVT.

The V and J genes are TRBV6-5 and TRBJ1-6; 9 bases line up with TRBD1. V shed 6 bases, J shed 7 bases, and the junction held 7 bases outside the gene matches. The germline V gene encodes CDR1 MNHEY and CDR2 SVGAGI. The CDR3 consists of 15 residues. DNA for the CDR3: TGTGCCAGCAGCCAAAAGGGACAGGGAAATTCACCCCTCCACTTT. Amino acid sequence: CASSQKGQGNSPLHF.

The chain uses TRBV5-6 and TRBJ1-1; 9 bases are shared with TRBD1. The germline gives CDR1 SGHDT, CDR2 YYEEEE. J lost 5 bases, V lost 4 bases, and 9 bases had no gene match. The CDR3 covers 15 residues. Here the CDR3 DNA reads TGTGCCAGCAGCCCTACAGGGGGCCGGTTGACTGAAGCTTTCTTT. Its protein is CASSPTGGRLTEAFF.

The CDR3: CASSIADNTGELFF. CDR3 in DNA: TGTGCCAGTAGTATAGCAGATAACACCGGGGAGCTGTTTTTT. The chain has TRBV19 and TRBJ2-2; D uncertain. The CDR3 has 14 residues. V lost 1 base to trimming and J lost 2 bases, with 5 bases between them. The germline V gene encodes CDR1 LNHDA and CDR2 SQIVND (reference sequence).

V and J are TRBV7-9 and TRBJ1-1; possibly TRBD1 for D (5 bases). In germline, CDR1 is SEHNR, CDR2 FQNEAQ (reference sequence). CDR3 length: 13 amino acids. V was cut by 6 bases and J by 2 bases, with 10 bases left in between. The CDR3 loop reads CASRYTGNTEAFF. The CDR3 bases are TGTGCCAGCAGGTATACAGGTAACACTGAAGCTTTCTTT.

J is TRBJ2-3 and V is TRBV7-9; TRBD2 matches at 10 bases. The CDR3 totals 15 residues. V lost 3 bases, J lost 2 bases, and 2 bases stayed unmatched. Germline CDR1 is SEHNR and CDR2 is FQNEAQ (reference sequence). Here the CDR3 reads CASSFLAGDTDTQYF. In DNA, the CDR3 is TGTGCCAGCAGCTTTCTAGCGGGGGACACAGATACGCAGTATTTT.

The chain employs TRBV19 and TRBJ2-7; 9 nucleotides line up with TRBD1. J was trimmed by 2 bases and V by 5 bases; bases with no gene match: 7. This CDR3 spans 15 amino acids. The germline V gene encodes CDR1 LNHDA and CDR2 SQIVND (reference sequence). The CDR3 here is CASSLVQGAPYEQYF. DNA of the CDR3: TGTGCCAGTAGTCTCGTACAGGGGGCACCCTACGAGCAGTACTTC.

This CDR3 reads CASSSPDSSYEQYF. CDR3 coding DNA: TGTGCCAGCAGTTCTCCGGACAGCTCCTACGAGCAGTACTTC. V is TRBV6-6 and J is TRBJ2-7; possibly TRBD1 for D (6 bases). V was clipped by 4 bases and J by 0 bases, with 10 bases between them. Per germline, CDR1 MNHNY and CDR2 SVGAGI (reference sequence). CDR3 length: 14 amino acids.

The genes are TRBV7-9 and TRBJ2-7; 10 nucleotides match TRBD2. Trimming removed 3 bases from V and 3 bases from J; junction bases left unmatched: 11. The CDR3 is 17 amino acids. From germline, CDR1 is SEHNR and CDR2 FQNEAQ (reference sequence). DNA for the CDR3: TGTGCCAGCAGCTTCATTATGACTAGCGGGCGGAACTACGAGCAGTACTTC. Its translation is CASSFIMTSGRNYEQYF.

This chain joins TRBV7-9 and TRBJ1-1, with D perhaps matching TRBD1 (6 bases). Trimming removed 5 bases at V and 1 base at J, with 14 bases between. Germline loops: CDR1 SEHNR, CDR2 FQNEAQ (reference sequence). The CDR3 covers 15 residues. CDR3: CASSPRRTENTEAFF. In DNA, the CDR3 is TGTGCCAGCAGCCCTCGCCGGACAGAGAACACTGAAGCTTTCTTT.

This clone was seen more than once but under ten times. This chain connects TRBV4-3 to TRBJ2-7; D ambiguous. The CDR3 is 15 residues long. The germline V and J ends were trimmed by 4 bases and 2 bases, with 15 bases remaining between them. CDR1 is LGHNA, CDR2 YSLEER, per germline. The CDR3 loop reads CASSPRIPGPYEQYF. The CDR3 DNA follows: TGCGCCAGCAGCCCTCGGATCCCAGGTCCCTACGAGCAGTACTTC.

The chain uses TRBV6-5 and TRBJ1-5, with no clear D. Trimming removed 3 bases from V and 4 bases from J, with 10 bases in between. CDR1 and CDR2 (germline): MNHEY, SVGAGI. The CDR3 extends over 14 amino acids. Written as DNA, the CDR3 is TGTGCCAGCAGTTATGGCGGCTCTAATCAGCCCCAGCATTTT. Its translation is CASSYGGSNQPQHF.

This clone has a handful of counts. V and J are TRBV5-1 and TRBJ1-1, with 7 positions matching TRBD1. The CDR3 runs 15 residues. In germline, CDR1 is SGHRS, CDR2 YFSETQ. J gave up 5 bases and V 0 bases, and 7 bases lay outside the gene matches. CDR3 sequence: CASSLGQGQKTEAFF. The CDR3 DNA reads TGCGCCAGCAGCTTGGGACAGGGACAGAAGACTGAAGCTTTCTTT. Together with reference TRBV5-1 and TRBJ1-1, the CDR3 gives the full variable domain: KAGVTQTPRYLIKTRGQQVTLSCSPISGHRSVSWYQQTPGQGLQFLFEYFSETQRNKGNFPGRFSGRQFSNSRSEMNVSTLELGDSALYLCASSLGQGQKTEAFFGQGTRLTVV.